Each of the 9 T cell receptor beta chains below was sequenced from the same sample in a study of CD8+ T cells in alopecia areata. cDNA prepared by RNA extraction and subsequent reverse transcription served as the template for sequencing. TCRdb keeps only in-frame clones here, not all; method: immunoSEQ multiplex PCR. The table has hundreds of thousands of clones, about 60% seen once. Documented treatment: oral pan-JAK inhibitor, 5-10 mg twice daily. Source: CD4+ T cells sorted from blood, taken at roughly week 53, from a patient treated with tofacitinib. These receptors all stem from a human donor with alopecia areata.

This chain links TRBV7-9 with TRBJ2-6; no clear D. The germline gives CDR1 SEHNR, CDR2 FQNEAQ (reference sequence). Trimming removed 10 bases at V and 0 bases at J, with 7 bases between. This CDR3 region has 13 residues. CDR3 residues: CAIRNSGANVLTF. CDR3 nucleotides: TGTGCCATTCGTAACTCTGGGGCCAACGTCCTGACTTTC.

This clone was counted a single time. The chain links TRBV14 to TRBJ2-3; D gene uncertain. The CDR3 has 15 amino acids. In germline, CDR1 is SGHDN, CDR2 FVKESK. Trimming removed 0 bases from V and 2 bases from J, with 9 bases in between. The CDR3 region is CASSQDGVLTDTQYF. In DNA form, the CDR3 reads TGTGCCAGCAGCCAAGATGGGGTACTCACAGATACGCAGTATTTT.

The gene calls are TRBV29-1 and TRBJ1-3, with unresolved D. Between the trimmed V and J ends, which lost 8 bases and 0 bases, there was a span of 17 bases. Germline CDR1 and CDR2: SQVTM and ANQGSEA. The CDR3 runs 15 residues. CDR3 in DNA: TGCAGCATCAAGGGCGGCGTCTCCTCTGGAAACACCATATATTTT. This sequence encodes CSIKGGVSSGNTIYF.

The rearrangement links TRBV27 to TRBJ2-3; a possible D gene is TRBD1 (5 bases). Germline V gene data show CDR1 as MNHEY and CDR2 as SMNVEV (reference sequence). V gave up 3 bases and J gave up 0 bases, with 10 bases separating them. The CDR3 totals 15 residues. The CDR3 DNA follows: TGTGCCAGCAGTTTTTTCAGGGCAAGCACAGATACGCAGTATTTT. Its protein product is CASSFFRASTDTQYF.

The chain joins TRBV19 to TRBJ1-5, with 11 positions matching TRBD1. This CDR3 has 13 residues. Germline CDR1 and CDR2: LNHDA and SQIVND (reference sequence). Trimming cost V 6 bases and J 5 bases; bases outside gene matches: 0. The CDR3 DNA reads as TGTGCCAGTAGGGGACAGGGGGATCAGCCCCAGCATTTT. Translating gives CASRGQGDQPQHF.

J is TRBJ2-1 and V is TRBV9; D might be TRBD1 (6 bases). Per germline, CDR1 SGDLS and CDR2 YYNGEE. The CDR3 extends over 13 amino acids. Trimming took 3 bases from V and 10 from J, leaving 14 bases between them. The CDR3 DNA reads TGTGCCAGCAGCGGGACAGTGATGGGGGAGCAGTTCTTC. Its translation: CASSGTVMGEQFF. The full variable domain, rest sourced from reference TRBV9 and TRBJ2-1, is DSGVTQTPKHLITATGQRVTLRCSPRSGDLSVYWYQQSLDQGLQFLIQYYNGEERAKGNILERFSAQQFPDLHSELNLSSLELGDSALYFCASSGTVMGEQFFGPGTRLTVL.

The J gene is TRBJ1-2, the V gene TRBV29-1, with D unresolved. The length of the CDR3 is 11 residues. The V gene lost 1 base and the J gene lost 3 bases, with 3 bases spanning the gap. Per germline, CDR1 SQVTM and CDR2 ANQGSEA. DNA of the CDR3: TGCAGCGTTGAAGTGGACTATGGCTACACCTTC. This sequence encodes CSVEVDYGYTF.

V and J are TRBV5-1 and TRBJ2-6; either TRBD1 or TRBD2 may supply D (5 bases each). The CDR3 totals 17 residues. Germline V gives CDR1 SGHRS, CDR2 YFSETQ. V was pared by 1 base and J by 3 bases, with 14 bases between. CDR3 bases: TGCGCCAGCAGCTTGATGTCTGAGGGGCTTGGGGCCAACGTCCTGACTTTC. This codes for CASSLMSEGLGANVLTF.

This clone was seen only a few times. The J gene is TRBJ1-2, the V gene TRBV29-1, with D maybe TRBD1 (5 bases). Per the germline V gene, CDR1 is SQVTM and CDR2 is ANQGSEA. This CDR3 comprises 13 residues. The V gene lost 0 bases and the J gene lost 5 bases, with 10 bases spanning the gap. CDR3 nucleotide sequence: TGCAGCGTTGAAGAACTGAGGGGATATGGCTACACCTTC. This translates into CSVEELRGYGYTF.